The source of this T cell receptor (beta chain) is a study of T cells in Graves' hyperthyroidism and ophthalmopathy. Study-level information: Upon initial diagnosis and before any treatment, peripheral blood was collected.

This clonotype was recorded many times. The antigen remains undetermined. Amplification targeted TCR beta CDR3 regions from RNA transcripts. HTBI primers were employed in a first-round RT-PCR of the TCR CDR3. TCRdb called the multiplex PCR reads again in MiXCR, with one record for every CDR3 protein. This sample carries over 500,000 distinct CDR3 sequences, around 16% of them seen once, and the ten largest clones take about 29%. Study-level points and caveats: Before onset, by a median of about six months, the model predicted ophthalmopathy.

The CDR3 contains 16 residues. The V and J ends lost 3 bases and 5 bases respectively, with 19 bases between them. Germline loops: CDR1 SGHAT, CDR2 FQNNGV. The rearrangement uses TRBV11-2 and TRBJ1-1; the D gene is possibly TRBD1 (6 bases). Sample: blood. The TCR originated in a woman under 40 with Graves' ophthalmopathy. DNA for the CDR3: TGTGCCAGCAGCTTTTGGTCAGGGGTGTCTAGGACTGAAGCTTTCTTT. It is translated as CASSFWSGVSRTEAFF.